A single sample is the source of the 17 T cell receptor beta chains below, sequenced in a study of T cells after yellow fever vaccination. Each CDR3 protein is one row after TCRdb ran MiXCR on the 5' RACE reads. The repertoire holds under 400,000 distinct CDR3 sequences, 11% seen once, with roughly 18% in the top ten. Sequenced material: PBMCs, taken on the day of the first yellow fever vaccination. These receptor sequences come from a man between 18 and 29 years old who received the YFV17D yellow fever vaccine.

This rearrangement joins TRBV20-1 to TRBJ2-1; TRBD2 matches at 7 bases. The CDR3 covers 16 residues. Looked up from germline, CDR1 is DFQATT and CDR2 is SNEGSKA (reference sequence). The junction had 5 bases not matched to a gene; V was cut back by 0 bases and J by 0 bases. This CDR3 reads CSAREAGLSSYNEQFF. In nucleotides, the CDR3 is TGCAGTGCTAGAGAAGCGGGGCTGTCCTCCTACAATGAGCAGTTCTTC.

The V and J genes are TRBV3-1 and TRBJ1-1; maybe TRBD1 (5 bases). Trimming shortened V by 4 bases and J by 4 bases, and 13 bases separated the two germline ends. The CDR3 spans 14 residues. CDR1 is LGHDT, CDR2 YNNKEL, per germline (reference sequence). In DNA, the CDR3 is TGTGCCAGCAGCCCTAATGCTAGGGGCACTGAAGCTTTCTTT. It codes for CASSPNARGTEAFF.

V usage is TRBV7-2 and J usage is TRBJ2-5, with unresolved D. V was shortened by 1 base and J by 5 bases, with 11 bases between the two germline ends. The germline V gene encodes CDR1 SGHTA and CDR2 FQGNSA. The CDR3 has 14 residues. CDR3 DNA sequence: TGTGCCAGCAGCTTAGGGCCCTTGTGGGAGACCCAGTACTTC. Residues: CASSLGPLWETQYF.

This clonotype was detected ten times or more. The rearrangement uses TRBV12-3 or TRBV12-4 and TRBJ2-3; D gene ambiguous. V was trimmed by 3 bases and J by 6 bases, leaving 10 bases between them. The CDR3 runs to 13 residues. The CDR3 bases are TGTGCCAGCAGTTTGCCTCTGTCGGATACGCAGTATTTT. Translated: CASSLPLSDTQYF.

The chain is built from TRBV7-2 and TRBJ2-5, with D uncertain. V gave up 5 bases and J gave up 0 bases, with 7 bases separating them. The germline V gene has CDR1 SGHTA and CDR2 FQGNSA. This CDR3 is built from 13 residues. The CDR3 bases are TGTGCCAGCAGCCGACGGGACCAAGAGACCCAGTACTTC. This gives the protein CASSRRDQETQYF. The full variable domain, in which reference TRBV7-2 and TRBJ2-5 provide the parts outside the CDR3, is GAGVSQSPSNKVTEKGKDVELRCDPISGHTALYWYRQSLGQGLEFLIYFQGNSAPDKSGLPSDRFSAERTGGSVSTLTIQRTQQEDSAVYLCASSRRDQETQYFGPGTRLLVL.

This clonotype was picked up many times. This rearrangement joins TRBV4-2 to TRBJ2-2; D is undetermined. Germline V CDR1 and CDR2: LGHNA, YNFKEQ. CDR3 length equals 15 residues. V was clipped by 1 base and J by 2 bases, with 8 bases between them. The CDR3 coding sequence is TGTGCCAGCAGCCAAGCATCCCGAAACACCGGGGAGCTGTTTTTT. Protein sequence: CASSQASRNTGELFF.

V gene TRBV27 combines with J gene TRBJ2-2, with D tentatively TRBD1 (6 bases). Trimming stripped 8 bases from V and 0 bases from J, with 7 bases between. CDR3 length: 13 residues. Per germline, CDR1 MNHEY and CDR2 SMNVEV (reference sequence). The CDR3 sequence: CASEGANTGELFF. In DNA, the CDR3 is TGTGCCAGCGAGGGGGCGAACACCGGGGAGCTGTTTTTT.

The chain is built from TRBV30 and TRBJ2-7; tentatively, D is TRBD2 (5 bases). Trimming cost V 3 bases and J 4 bases, with 10 bases left between them. Germline-derived CDR1 and CDR2 are GTSNPN and SVGIG (reference sequence). The CDR3 length is 12 residues. CDR3 sequence: CAWSSGEYEQYF. The CDR3 DNA follows: TGTGCCTGGAGCTCCGGGGAGTACGAGCAGTACTTC.

V gene TRBV20-1 combines with J gene TRBJ1-4; D is perhaps TRBD1 (6 bases). The germline V and J ends were trimmed by 7 bases and 8 bases, with 17 bases remaining between them. The CDR3 has 13 amino acids. Germline V lookup: CDR1 DFQATT, CDR2 SNEGSKA (reference sequence). The CDR3 coding sequence is TGCAGTGGAAGGACAGCCGGTTGGGAAAAACTGTTTTTT. It encodes CSGRTAGWEKLFF.

The chain uses TRBV10-3 and TRBJ2-1, with a tentative D call TRBD2 (6 bases). V was clipped by 4 bases and J by 3 bases, with 22 bases between them. This CDR3 contains 18 residues. Germline values: CDR1 ENHRY, CDR2 SYGVKD. This CDR3 is CAISGAPSGTPIYNEQFF. The CDR3 DNA is TGTGCCATCAGTGGCGCCCCCTCCGGGACTCCGATCTACAATGAGCAGTTCTTC.

The chain recombines TRBV12-3 or TRBV12-4 with TRBJ1-5; no firm D call. Trimming left V 1 base short and J 4 bases short, with 11 bases between. This CDR3 spans 15 amino acids. This chain's CDR3 is CASSLVVGKNQPQHF. The CDR3 bases are TGTGCCAGCAGTTTAGTCGTAGGGAAAAATCAGCCCCAGCATTTT.

This sequence joins TRBV5-4 and TRBJ2-2, with D possibly TRBD2 on 7 matching bases. From germline, CDR1 is SGHNT and CDR2 YYREEE (reference sequence). The CDR3 is 14 amino acids. Trimming pared 2 bases from V and 6 bases from J, leaving 11 bases between. The CDR3 spells CASSLGGEAGELFF. For the CDR3, the DNA is TGTGCCAGCAGCTTAGGGGGGGAGGCCGGGGAGCTGTTTTTT.

There are a few counts of this clonotype. The J gene is TRBJ2-5, the V gene TRBV28; D is uncertain. Germline CDR1 and CDR2: MDHEN and SYDVKM. The CDR3 contains 10 residues. V was cut by 7 bases and J by 5 bases, with 5 bases left in between. The CDR3: CASKMETQYF. The DNA of the CDR3 is TGTGCCAGCAAAATGGAGACCCAGTACTTC.

This clonotype was seen a single time. This chain uses TRBV24-1 with TRBJ1-2; D might be TRBD1 (5 bases). The CDR3 contains 13 residues. Germline V lookup: CDR1 KGHDR, CDR2 SFDVKD. Trimming pared 6 bases from V and 6 bases from J, leaving 13 bases between. CDR3 bases: TGTGCCACCAGTTCCAGGACACAGCATGGCTACACCTTC. Translation: CATSSRTQHGYTF.

This clonotype has just a few counts. This rearrangement joins TRBV20-1 to TRBJ2-1, with D unresolved. V lost 1 base and J lost 5, with 9 bases in between. The CDR3 spans 13 residues. Germline CDR1 DFQATT, CDR2 SNEGSKA (reference sequence). In nucleotides, the CDR3 is TGCAGTGCTAGAGCCGGGTCCGACAATGAGCAGTTCTTC. Encoded protein: CSARAGSDNEQFF.

This CDR3 reads CASSLKGTTDTQYF. CDR3 bases: TGTGCCAGCAGCTTAAAGGGGACCACAGATACGCAGTATTTT. The V and J genes are TRBV7-3 and TRBJ2-3; perhaps D is TRBD1 or TRBD2 (5 bases each). This CDR3 contains 14 residues. Germline loops: CDR1 SGHTA, CDR2 FQGTGA. Trimming left V 1 base short and J 2 bases short, with 7 bases between.

The chain is built from TRBV10-3 and TRBJ2-3, with 10 bases identical to TRBD2. The CDR3 consists of 17 residues. Germline CDR1 and CDR2: ENHRY and SYGVKD. J gave up 0 bases and V 3 bases, and 6 bases lay outside the gene matches. The DNA of the CDR3 is TGTGCCATCAGTGACCCTAAACTAGCGGGGAGCACAGATACGCAGTATTTT. Translating gives CAISDPKLAGSTDTQYF.